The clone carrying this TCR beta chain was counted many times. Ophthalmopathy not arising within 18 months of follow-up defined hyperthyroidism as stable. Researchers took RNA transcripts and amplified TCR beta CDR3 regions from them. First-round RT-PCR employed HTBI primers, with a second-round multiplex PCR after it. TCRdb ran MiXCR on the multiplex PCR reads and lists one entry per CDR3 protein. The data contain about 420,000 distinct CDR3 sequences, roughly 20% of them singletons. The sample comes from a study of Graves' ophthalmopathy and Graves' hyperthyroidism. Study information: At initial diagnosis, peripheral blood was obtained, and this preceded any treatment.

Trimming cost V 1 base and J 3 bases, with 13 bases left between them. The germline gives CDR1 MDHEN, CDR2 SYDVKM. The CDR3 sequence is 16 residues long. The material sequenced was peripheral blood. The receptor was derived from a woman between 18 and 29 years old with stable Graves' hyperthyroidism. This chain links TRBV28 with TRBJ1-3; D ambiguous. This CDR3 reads CASSLLPMGRGNTIYF. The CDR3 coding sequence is TGTGCCAGCAGTTTATTACCGATGGGCCGTGGAAACACCATATATTTT.